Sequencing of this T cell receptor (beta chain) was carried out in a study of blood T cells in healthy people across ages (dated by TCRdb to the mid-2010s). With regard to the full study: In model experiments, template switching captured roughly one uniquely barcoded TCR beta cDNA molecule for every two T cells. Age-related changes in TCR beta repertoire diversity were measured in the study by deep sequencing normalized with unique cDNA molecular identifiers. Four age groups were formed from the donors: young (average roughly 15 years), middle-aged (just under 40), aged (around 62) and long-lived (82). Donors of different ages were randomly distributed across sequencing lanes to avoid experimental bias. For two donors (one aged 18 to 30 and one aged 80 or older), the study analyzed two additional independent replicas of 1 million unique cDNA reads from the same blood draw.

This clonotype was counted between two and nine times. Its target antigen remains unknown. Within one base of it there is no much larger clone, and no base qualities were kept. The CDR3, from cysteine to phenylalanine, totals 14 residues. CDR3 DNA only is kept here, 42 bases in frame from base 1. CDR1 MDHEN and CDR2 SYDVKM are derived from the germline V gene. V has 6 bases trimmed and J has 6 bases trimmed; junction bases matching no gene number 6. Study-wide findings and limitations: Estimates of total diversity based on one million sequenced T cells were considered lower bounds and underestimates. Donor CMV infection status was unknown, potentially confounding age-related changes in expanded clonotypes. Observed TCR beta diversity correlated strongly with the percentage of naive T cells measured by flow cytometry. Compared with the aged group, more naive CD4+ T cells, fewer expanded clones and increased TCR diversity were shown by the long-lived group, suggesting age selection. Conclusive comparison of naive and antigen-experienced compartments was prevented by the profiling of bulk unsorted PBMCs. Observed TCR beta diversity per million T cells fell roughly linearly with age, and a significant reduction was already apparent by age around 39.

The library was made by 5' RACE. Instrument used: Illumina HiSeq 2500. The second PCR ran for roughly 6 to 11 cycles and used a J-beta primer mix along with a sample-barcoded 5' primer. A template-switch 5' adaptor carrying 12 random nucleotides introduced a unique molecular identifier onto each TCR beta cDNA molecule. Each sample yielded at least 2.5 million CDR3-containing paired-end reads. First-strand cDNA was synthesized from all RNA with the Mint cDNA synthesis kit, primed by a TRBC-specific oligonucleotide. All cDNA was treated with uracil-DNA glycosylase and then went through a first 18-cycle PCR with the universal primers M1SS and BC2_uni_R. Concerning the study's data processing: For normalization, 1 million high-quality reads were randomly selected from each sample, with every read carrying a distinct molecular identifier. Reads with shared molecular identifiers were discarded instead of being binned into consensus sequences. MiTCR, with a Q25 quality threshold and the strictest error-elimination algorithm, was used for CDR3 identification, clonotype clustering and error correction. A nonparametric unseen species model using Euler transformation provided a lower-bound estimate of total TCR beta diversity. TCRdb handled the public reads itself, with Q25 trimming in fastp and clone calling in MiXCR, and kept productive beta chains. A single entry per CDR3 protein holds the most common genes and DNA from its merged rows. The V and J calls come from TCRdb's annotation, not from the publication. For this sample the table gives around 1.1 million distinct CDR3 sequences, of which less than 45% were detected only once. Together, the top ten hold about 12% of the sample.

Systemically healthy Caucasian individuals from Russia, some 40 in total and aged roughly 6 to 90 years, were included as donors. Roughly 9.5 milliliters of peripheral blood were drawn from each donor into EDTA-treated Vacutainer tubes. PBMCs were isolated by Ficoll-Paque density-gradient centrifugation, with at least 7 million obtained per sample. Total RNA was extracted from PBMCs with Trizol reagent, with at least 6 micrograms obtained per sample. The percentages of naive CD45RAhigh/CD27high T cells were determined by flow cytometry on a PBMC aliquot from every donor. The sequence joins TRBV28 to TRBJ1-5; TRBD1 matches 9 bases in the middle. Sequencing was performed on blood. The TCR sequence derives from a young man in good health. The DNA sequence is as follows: TGTGCCAGCAGGGCCGGGACAGGGTCTCAGCCCCAGCATTTT. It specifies CASRAGTGSQPQHF.